The rows below give T cell receptor beta chains drawn from one sample of a study of cytomegalovirus exposure and HLA in healthy donors. The method was immunoSEQ multiplex PCR; TCRdb's version includes in-frame clones alone and lacks a portion of them. The sample contains under 85,000 clones, approximately 70% of which appear only once. Material for sequencing was PBMCs. The receptor source for this set is a man aged 35 to 55 in good health and CMV-seropositive. Both conserved end residues are part of each CDR3. Fields, in order: D gene, V gene, J gene, clone size, CDR3 DNA, CDR3 protein. A D gene is named only where the DNA matches it firmly. The size field is filled for only some rows; it gives once, few, many or a size class.

D: .; V: TRBV9; J: TRBJ2-1; size: few; DNA: TGTGCCAGCAGCGTAGAGGGGTCTGGGGCGGGAAGACAGTTCTTC; CDR3: CASSVEGSGAGRQFF
D: .; V: TRBV2; J: TRBJ1-6; size: .; DNA: TGTGCCAGCATTCTCAGAGGGAATGCGGGTAGTTCACCCCTCCACTTT; CDR3: CASILRGNAGSSPLHF
D: .; V: TRBV18; J: TRBJ1-5; size: .; DNA: TGTGCCAGCTCACCATCTCCGCGCCAGCCCCAGCATTTT; CDR3: CASSPSPRQPQHF
D: TRBD1; V: TRBV4-3; J: TRBJ1-4; size: .; DNA: TGCGCCAGCAGCCAAAAGGGACAGCGGGCAACTAATGAAAAACTGTTTTTT; CDR3: CASSQKGQRATNEKLFF
D: TRBD2; V: TRBV5-1; J: TRBJ2-5; size: few; DNA: TGCGCCAGCAGCTCGGAAAGCGGGAGAGGACCGGAAGAGACCCAGTACTTC; CDR3: CASSSESGRGPEETQYF
D: TRBD1; V: TRBV5-1; J: TRBJ2-7; size: .; DNA: TGCGCCAGCAGCATCGGACAGGGTCCGAGGGAGCAGTACTTC; CDR3: CASSIGQGPREQYF
D: .; V: TRBV14; J: TRBJ2-2; size: .; DNA: TGTGCCAGCAGCCAAGGATTAGCCCTGAACACCGGGGAGCTGTTTTTT; CDR3: CASSQGLALNTGELFF
D: TRBD1; V: TRBV5-4; J: TRBJ2-5; size: .; DNA: TGTGCCAGCAGCTTGTGGCTACAGGGGCCTCAAGGGACCCAGTACTTC; CDR3: CASSLWLQGPQGTQYF
D: TRBD1; V: TRBV29-1; J: TRBJ2-5; size: .; DNA: TGCAGCGTTGCGGGGACAGGGGAAACCCAAGAGACCCAGTACTTC; CDR3: CSVAGTGETQETQYF
D: .; V: TRBV15; J: TRBJ2-1; size: .; DNA: TGTGCCACCAGCAGCCTTAAGCTGGTGCATGAGCAGTTCTTC; CDR3: CATSSLKLVHEQFF
D: .; V: TRBV30; J: TRBJ1-4; size: .; DNA: TGTGCCTGGAGCATCGGGACTGCGGCTAATGAAAAACTGTTTTTT; CDR3: CAWSIGTAANEKLFF